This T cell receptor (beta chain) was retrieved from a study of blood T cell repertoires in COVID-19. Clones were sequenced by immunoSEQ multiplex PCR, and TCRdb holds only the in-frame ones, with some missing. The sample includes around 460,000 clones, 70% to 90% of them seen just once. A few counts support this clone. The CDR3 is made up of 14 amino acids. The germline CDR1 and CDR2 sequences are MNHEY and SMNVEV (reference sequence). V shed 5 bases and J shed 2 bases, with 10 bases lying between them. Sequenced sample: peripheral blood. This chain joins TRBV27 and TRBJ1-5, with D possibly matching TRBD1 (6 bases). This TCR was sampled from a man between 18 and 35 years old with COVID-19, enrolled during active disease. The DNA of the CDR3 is TGTGCCAGCAGTAGGACAGTCGGCAATCAGCCCCAGCATTTT. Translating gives CASSRTVGNQPQHF.